This T cell receptor beta chain originates from a study of T cells after posttransplantation cyclophosphamide. For this clone: As yet, its antigen is unknown.

Libraries were prepared by immunoSEQ multiplex PCR; TCRdb keeps only in-frame clonotypes and omits some of them. The table lists 10,000 to 15,000 clones, over 80% of them singletons. Study results and limitations: Later post-transplant blood repertoires were often dominated by donor CD8+ memory clones. Skin or GI-infiltrating T cells shared few TRB sequences with blood.

The sequenced sample consisted of memory CD4+ T cells sorted from PBMCs. The sequence derives from a man aged 50 to 59 in good health, CMV-negative, and a related stem cell transplant donor.

The CDR3 is CASSEDGSAHEQYF. The CDR3 DNA sequence: TGTGCCAGCAGTGAGGACGGGAGTGCCCACGAGCAGTACTTC. The V and J genes are TRBV2 and TRBJ2-5; possibly TRBD2 for D (6 bases). The end of the DNA fits TRBJ2-7 better, so the J call may be wrong. Looked up from germline, CDR1 is SNHLY and CDR2 is FYNNEI. The CDR3 is made up of 14 amino acids.